What follows describes a single T cell receptor (beta chain). Its antigen remains unidentified. Base qualities are missing; no much larger clone stands one base away. The immunoSEQ assay at survey resolution was used to sequence TCRbeta rearrangements from genomic DNA. The authors processed their data as follows. In the TCR sequencing data, the smallest productive clonotype frequency that could be detected was 2.59 x 10-5. Analyses included only productive TCRbeta rearrangements, meaning complete and in-frame sequences. Simpson clonality, calculated in the immunoSEQ Analyzer version 3.0, was used as the measure of sample clonality. Based on frequency, clones were grouped as very rare, small, medium, large (1-20%) or hyperexpanded (>20%). Generation probabilities were estimated with OLGA 1.2.3, V-gene circos plots were made with VDJtools, specificities were looked up in VDJdb, and CDR3 motifs were identified with GLIPH. TCRdb obtained this table from immuneACCESS and retained in-frame rearrangements with V and J assigned. These tables miss some clones; where compared with another copy, unresolved V genes account for less than half of the shortfall, and the remainder is unexplained. V and J calls and clone size are given by that table; D and trimming were obtained from the DNA. In all, the sample holds around 33,000 clones, and roughly 76% of those were seen once. The ten largest clones represent under 4.5% of the sample.

The CDR3 goes from the cysteine to the phenylalanine over 15 residues. Just the 45-base CDR3 DNA is kept, in frame starting at base 1. In the germline V gene (reference sequence), CDR1 corresponds to SGHNT and CDR2 to YYREEE. Trimming accounts for 0 bases at V and 3 bases at J, while the number of junction bases matched to no gene is 3. Buffy coats from roughly 40 blood donors, supplied by the Finnish Red Cross blood service, were used as healthy controls. All TCR-sequenced material derived from peripheral blood: patient blood samples and healthy donor buffy coats. Ficoll-Hypaque gradient centrifugation was used to isolate peripheral blood mononuclear cells. Magnetic purification was used to isolate CD4+ cells from the buffy coats of the healthy controls. Genomic DNA was extracted using the Gentra Puregene Cell and Tissue kit, and a Qubit 2.0 fluorometer was used to quantify it. The source of the sample is a study of STAT5B mutations in CD4+ large granular lymphocyte leukemia (dated 2022 in TCRdb). At the level of the whole study: Among healthy controls, the CDR3 'QG' motif was associated with a particular HLA allele. The study compared the TCRbeta repertoires of patients with CD4+ T-cell large granular lymphocyte leukemia against those of healthy blood donors. The purity of purified fractions was confirmed by flow cytometry on FACSCanto II or FACSVerse to exceed 95% among lymphocytes. General conclusions and limits of the study: The data were not HLA-matched, and the relatively small sample size could explain the higher clonality seen in CD4+ compared with CD8+ T-LGLL. The main leukemic clonotypes were found to be private to each patient, although about a quarter of the main leukemic clonotypes were detected at low frequency in the non-leukemic repertoires of other patients. Enrichment of TRBV06-family usage was observed among the top patient clones (8/27) relative to healthy controls (2/35). CD4-sorted patient repertoires appeared more clonal than healthy CD4+ repertoires, and this difference persisted after removing the putative leukemic clones.

The sample taken for sequencing was CD4+ T cells from blood buffy coats. The sequence joins TRBV5-4 to TRBJ2-5; 9 bases in between match TRBD1. The clonotype was recovered from a human donor in good health. The DNA reads TGTGCCAGCAGCTTGGTGACAGGGGGTAAAGAGACCCAGTACTTC. Its coded protein is CASSLVTGGKETQYF.